These 27 T cell receptor beta chains were sequenced from one sample in a study of blood T cell repertoires in COVID-19. The protocol was immunoSEQ multiplex PCR, while the TCRdb copy is restricted to in-frame clones and leaves out a portion. Of around 160,000 clones in the sample, around 90% were seen once. What was sequenced was peripheral blood. All receptors derive from a young man with acute or convalescent COVID-19.

The chain recombines TRBV19 with TRBJ1-1; TRBD1 matches at 7 bases. Germline trimming cut 4 bases from V and 0 bases from J; bases unmatched to any gene: 2. The CDR3 runs to 14 residues. Germline CDR1 LNHDA, CDR2 SQIVND (reference sequence). CDR3 in amino acids: CASSRGQLNTEAFF. The CDR3 nucleotides are TGTGCCAGTAGTAGGGGACAGCTGAACACTGAAGCTTTCTTT. The full variable domain, its missing parts supplied by reference TRBV19 and TRBJ1-1, is DGGITQSPKYLFRKEGQNVTLSCEQNLNHDAMYWYRQDPGQGLRLIYYSQIVNDFQKGDIAEGYSVSREKKESFPLTVTSAQKNPTAFYLCASSRGQLNTEAFFGQGTRLTVV.

V gene TRBV19 combines with J gene TRBJ1-1, with 11 bases that match TRBD1. The CDR3 length is 14 residues. V was pared by 4 bases and J by 8 bases, with 6 bases of the junction left unmatched. The germline V gene has CDR1 LNHDA and CDR2 SQIVND (reference sequence). CDR3 region: CASSTRTGGIEAFF. The CDR3 bases are TGTGCCAGTAGTACAAGGACAGGGGGCATAGAAGCTTTCTTT.

The chain carries TRBV7-8 and TRBJ2-7; 8 nucleotides match TRBD2. The J segment lost 2 bases and the V segment lost 1 base, leaving 7 bases of the junction unmatched. Germline V gives CDR1 SGHVS, CDR2 FQNEAQ. The CDR3 consists of 16 residues. The CDR3 spells CASSLGSSGGTYEQYF. The DNA for the CDR3 is TGTGCCAGCAGCTTAGGCTCGAGCGGGGGTACCTACGAGCAGTACTTC. The full variable domain, its missing parts supplied by reference TRBV7-8 and TRBJ2-7, is GAGVSQSPRYKVAKRGQDVALRCDPISGHVSLFWYQQALGQGPEFLTYFQNEAQLDKSGLPSDRFFAERPEGSVSTLKIQRTQQEDSAVYLCASSLGSSGGTYEQYFGPGTRLTVT.

V gene TRBV2 combines with J gene TRBJ2-7; D not resolved. Trimming took off 9 bases at V and 2 bases at J, with 11 bases between the two ends. The length of the CDR3 is 12 residues. Germline V gives CDR1 SNHLY, CDR2 FYNNEI. The CDR3, as DNA: TGTGCCAGTCAGGATGATACCTACGAGCAGTACTTC. This encodes CASQDDTYEQYF.

This chain connects TRBV5-1 to TRBJ2-1, with D unclear. Per the germline V gene, CDR1 is SGHRS and CDR2 is YFSETQ. V was cut by 2 bases and J by 3 bases, with 12 bases left in between. The CDR3 covers 15 residues. CDR3 bases: TGCGCCAGCAGCTTCCAGACATCTGACTACAATGAGCAGTTCTTC. It codes for CASSFQTSDYNEQFF.

V is TRBV5-4 and J is TRBJ1-1, with a tentative D call TRBD1 (6 bases). Trimming took off 9 bases at V and 0 bases at J, with 21 bases between the two ends. The CDR3 spans 16 residues. Per germline, CDR1 SGHNT and CDR2 YYREEE (reference sequence). CDR3 sequence: CAITTGQGALNTEAFF. CDR3 nucleotides: TGTGCCATCACCACGGGACAAGGGGCCTTGAACACTGAAGCTTTCTTT.

The CDR3 region is CACQYRGLNYGYTF. For the CDR3, the DNA is TGTGCCTGTCAGTACAGGGGCCTAAACTATGGCTACACCTTC. The chain carries TRBV30 and TRBJ1-2, with 7 bases that match TRBD1. This CDR3 spans 14 amino acids. V shed 6 bases and J 2 bases; nucleotides not matched to a gene: 9. The germline V gene encodes CDR1 GTSNPN and CDR2 SVGIG (reference sequence).

This clone has only one observation. V and J are TRBV5-6 and TRBJ1-3; D uncertain. Germline CDR1 reads SGHDT; CDR2 reads YYEEEE. The CDR3 covers 15 residues. V dropped 4 bases and J dropped 0 bases, with 11 bases sitting between them. The CDR3 region has the DNA TGTGCCAGCAGCGGTGACTCTGACTCTGGAAACACCATATATTTT. This translates into CASSGDSDSGNTIYF.

The chain has TRBV11-2 and TRBJ2-7; perhaps TRBD1 as D (6 bases). This CDR3 spans 15 amino acids. V lost 1 base, J lost 3 bases, and 13 bases lay in between. Germline CDR1 SGHAT, CDR2 FQNNGV. This CDR3 reads CASSLGGGLDYEQYF. In DNA form, the CDR3 reads TGTGCCAGCAGCTTAGGAGGGGGTTTGGACTACGAGCAGTACTTC.

This clone was counted between two and nine times. J is TRBJ2-7 and V is TRBV7-8; D not certain. CDR1 and CDR2 (germline): SGHVS, FQNEAQ. This CDR3 has 14 amino acids. V was shortened by 1 base and J by 0 bases, with 7 bases between the two germline ends. DNA for the CDR3: TGTGCCAGCAGCTTAGTTTCAGTCTCCTACGAGCAGTACTTC. This encodes CASSLVSVSYEQYF.

The CDR3 region is CASSEALSGYGYTF. DNA of the CDR3: TGTGCCAGCAGTGAAGCGCTCTCCGGCTATGGCTACACCTTC. V and J are TRBV2 and TRBJ1-2; the D is unclear. Deletions cut 0 bases from V and 4 bases from J, with 9 bases between. CDR1 and CDR2 (germline): SNHLY, FYNNEI. CDR3 length equals 14 residues.

This clone was detected once. For the CDR3, the DNA is TGTGCCAGCAGGGGCTCCCGACAGGGACACTATGGCTACACCTTC. This encodes CASRGSRQGHYGYTF. The V call is TRBV6-5, the J call TRBJ1-2, with TRBD1 identical over 7 bases. V was pared by 6 bases and J by 3 bases, with 10 bases of the junction left unmatched. The CDR3 totals 15 residues. Germline values: CDR1 MNHEY, CDR2 SVGAGI.

This sequence joins TRBV6-5 and TRBJ1-4; D gene ambiguous. Trimming left V 5 bases short and J 5 bases short, with 12 bases between. Per the germline V gene, CDR1 is MNHEY and CDR2 is SVGAGI. The CDR3 runs 14 residues. The CDR3 DNA is TGTGCCAGCAGTCAGGAGAGGGTCAATGAAAAACTGTTTTTT. Protein product: CASSQERVNEKLFF.

The table lists this clone with a few counts. The chain uses TRBV5-1 and TRBJ1-3; 7 bases are a match to TRBD1. With V trimmed by 7 bases and J by 8 bases, 9 bases remained unmatched. The germline V gene encodes CDR1 SGHRS and CDR2 YFSETQ. The CDR3 contains 13 residues. CDR3 loop: CASAFFQGDTIYF. CDR3 DNA: TGCGCCAGCGCATTCTTCCAGGGGGACACCATATATTTT.

This sequence joins TRBV5-6 and TRBJ1-1; 7 nucleotides line up with TRBD1. Germline V gives CDR1 SGHDT, CDR2 YYEEEE. This CDR3 contains 15 residues. The V and J ends lost 0 bases and 5 bases, in that order; junction bases with no gene match: 7. CDR3 protein: CASSLAGGLGTEAFF. As DNA, the CDR3 is TGTGCCAGCAGCTTGGCAGGGGGGTTGGGGACTGAAGCTTTCTTT.

The rearrangement joins TRBV5-4 to TRBJ2-3; 8 positions agree with TRBD1. Germline trimming cut 0 bases from V and 2 bases from J; bases unmatched to any gene: 2. The CDR3 loop spans 15 amino acids. The germline gives CDR1 SGHNT, CDR2 YYREEE (reference sequence). The CDR3 nucleotides are TGTGCCAGCAGCTTGGGGCAGGGGGCCACAGATACGCAGTATTTT. Protein: CASSLGQGATDTQYF. Full variable domain (outside the CDR3, taken from reference TRBV5-4 and TRBJ2-3): ETGVTQSPTHLIKTRGQQVTLRCSSQSGHNTVSWYQQALGQGPQFIFQYYREEENGRGNFPPRFSGLQFPNYSSELNVNALELDDSALYLCASSLGQGATDTQYFGPGTRLTVL.

This chain links TRBV27 with TRBJ2-1; 15 positions agree with TRBD2. CDR3 length: 16 amino acids. Germline loops: CDR1 MNHEY, CDR2 SMNVEV (reference sequence). V trimming: 8 bases; J trimming: 4 bases; junction bases outside the gene matches: 6. The CDR3, as DNA: TGTGCCAGCCGATGGACTAGCGGGAGGGGGTACAATGAGCAGTTCTTC. It is translated as CASRWTSGRGYNEQFF.

In this sample, this clone turned up once. V and J are TRBV5-5 and TRBJ1-6; 9 bases agree with TRBD1. Per the germline V gene, CDR1 is SGHKS and CDR2 is YYEKEE (reference sequence). Germline trimming cut 3 bases from V and 11 bases from J; bases unmatched to any gene: 3. This CDR3 has 13 amino acids. The CDR3 coding sequence is TGTGCCAGCAGCTGGACAGGGGAGGCACCCCTCCACTTT. This codes for CASSWTGEAPLHF.

V usage is TRBV5-1 and J usage is TRBJ1-6; D is perhaps TRBD1 (5 bases). CDR3 length: 12 residues. Trimming shortened V by 7 bases and J by 9 bases, and 11 bases separated the two germline ends. Germline V gives CDR1 SGHRS, CDR2 YFSETQ. The CDR3 reads CASATGGSPLHF. The DNA for the CDR3 is TGCGCCAGCGCAACCGGGGGTTCACCCCTCCACTTT.

The rearrangement uses TRBV24-1 and TRBJ1-1, with 7 bases identical to TRBD1. The CDR3 has 14 residues. V trimming: 9 bases; J trimming: 0 bases; junction bases outside the gene matches: 6. CDR1 KGHDR and CDR2 SFDVKD come from the germline V gene. The CDR3 sequence: CATDGTGVNTEAFF. As DNA, the CDR3 is TGTGCCACCGATGGTACAGGGGTGAACACTGAAGCTTTCTTT.

V is TRBV19 and J is TRBJ1-5; the D is unclear. Germline V gene sequence: CDR1 LNHDA, CDR2 SQIVND (reference sequence). This CDR3 is built from 16 residues. V was trimmed by 5 bases and J by 0 bases, leaving 14 bases between them. CDR3 loop: CASSPLSGNSNQPQHF. DNA of the CDR3: TGTGCCAGTAGTCCTCTCTCGGGAAATAGCAATCAGCCCCAGCATTTT.

V gene TRBV11-2 combines with J gene TRBJ1-1, with D possibly being TRBD1 (6 bases). The CDR3 has 15 residues. V was pared by 3 bases and J by 6 bases, with 17 bases between. CDR1 and CDR2 (germline): SGHAT, FQNNGV. The CDR3 loop is CASSFSFSGDPEAFF. The CDR3 coding sequence is TGTGCCAGCAGCTTTTCATTTTCAGGGGATCCTGAAGCTTTCTTT.

CDR3 sequence: CASSRSPSAKGQETQYF. DNA of the CDR3: TGTGCCAGCAGTCGATCGCCTAGCGCTAAGGGGCAAGAGACCCAGTACTTC. The chain combines TRBV9 with TRBJ2-5; D possibly corresponds to TRBD2 (6 bases). V gave up 5 bases and J gave up 2 bases, with 22 bases separating them. From germline, CDR1 is SGDLS and CDR2 YYNGEE. The CDR3 extends over 17 amino acids. The full variable domain, in which reference TRBV9 and TRBJ2-5 provide the parts outside the CDR3, is DSGVTQTPKHLITATGQRVTLRCSPRSGDLSVYWYQQSLDQGLQFLIQYYNGEERAKGNILERFSAQQFPDLHSELNLSSLELGDSALYFCASSRSPSAKGQETQYFGPGTRLLVL.

The J gene is TRBJ1-5, the V gene TRBV7-2; maybe TRBD1 (5 bases). V was cut by 6 bases and J by 1 base, with 13 bases left in between. CDR3 length: 15 amino acids. Germline lookup yields CDR1 SGHTA and CDR2 FQGNSA. CDR3 amino acids: CASRLQVASNQPQHF. The DNA of the CDR3 is TGTGCCAGCAGGCTACAGGTGGCCAGCAATCAGCCCCAGCATTTT. Complete variable domain (other parts from reference TRBV7-2 and TRBJ1-5): GAGVSQSPSNKVTEKGKDVELRCDPISGHTALYWYRQSLGQGLEFLIYFQGNSAPDKSGLPSDRFSAERTGGSVSTLTIQRTQQEDSAVYLCASRLQVASNQPQHFGDGTRLSIL.

The J gene is TRBJ1-1, the V gene TRBV5-1, with 8 bases aligning to TRBD1. The trim removed 6 bases at V and 4 bases at J, leaving 5 bases unmatched. Germline V lookup: CDR1 SGHRS, CDR2 YFSETQ. The CDR3 loop spans 13 amino acids. CDR3 bases: TGCGCCAGCACCCCGACAGGGGTCACTGAAGCTTTCTTT. This codes for CASTPTGVTEAFF.

This clone was counted once. The gene calls are TRBV5-6 and TRBJ1-1; 8 nucleotides align to TRBD1. V shed 0 bases and J 4 bases; nucleotides not matched to a gene: 2. Germline V gives CDR1 SGHDT, CDR2 YYEEEE. This CDR3 has 14 amino acids. Here the CDR3 DNA reads TGTGCCAGCAGCTTGGACAGGGGGACCACTGAAGCTTTCTTT. Its protein is CASSLDRGTTEAFF.

The chain uses TRBV3-1 (or the pseudogene TRBV3-2) and TRBJ1-1; 12 nucleotides match TRBD1. Per the germline V gene, CDR1 is LGHDT and CDR2 is YNNKEL (reference sequence). CDR3 size: 16 residues. The junction had 8 bases not matched to a gene; V was cut back by 4 bases and J by 5 bases. Here the CDR3 DNA reads TGTGCCAGCAGCCTGGCGGGACAGGGGGCACGTACTGAAGCTTTCTTT. Amino acids: CASSLAGQGARTEAFF.